This T cell receptor beta chain was identified in a study of blood T cells in healthy people across ages. This clonotype turned up a few times. The CDR3 contains 14 residues. V lost 0 bases, J lost 3 bases, and 6 bases lay in between. Per the germline V gene, CDR1 is SGHAT and CDR2 is FQNNGV. A second PCR, run for about 7 to 12 cycles, used a sample-barcoded 5' primer plus a J-beta primer mix. One entry per CDR3 protein results from TCRdb running MiXCR on the 5' RACE reads. The repertoire includes approximately 800,000 distinct CDR3 sequences, about half of them detected once, and 15% to 20% sits in the top ten.

This clonotype was sampled from a man at least 80 years old in good health. The rearrangement joins TRBV11-2 to TRBJ1-3; D ambiguous. Input material: blood. CDR3 amino acids: CASSLDQFGNTIYF. The CDR3 DNA sequence: TGTGCCAGCAGCTTAGATCAGTTTGGAAACACCATATATTTT.